This T cell receptor beta chain was retrieved from a study of T cell repertoires in cytomegalovirus infection. Across the whole study: As its CMV epitopes, the study selected recently identified HLA-C-restricted and well-studied HLA-B-restricted targets. Public TCR beta signatures indicated both CMV infection and matching HLA type.

From germline, CDR1 is LGHDT and CDR2 YNNKEL (reference sequence). V shed 3 bases and J 0 bases; nucleotides not matched to a gene: 5. The CDR3 is 16 amino acids. One entry per CDR3 protein results from TCRdb running MiXCR on the reads. The table shows approximately 500,000 distinct CDR3 sequences, with 30% to 40% occurring only once. Study-wide results and caveats: The ex vivo response was dominated by HLA-C-restricted CMV-specific TCR beta clonotypes.

Of note for this clonotype: Its target is unknown.

The chain combines TRBV3-1 with TRBJ2-3; 8 bases line up with TRBD2. This material consisted of cultured PBMCs, taken from culture after CMV antigen stimulation. This sequence was found in a human donor in good health (CMV status not recorded). Some clones in this sample may be carry-over from other donors' samples. The CDR3 region is CASSQLAGPSTDTQYF. CDR3 DNA: TGTGCCAGCAGCCAGCTAGCGGGCCCTAGCACAGATACGCAGTATTTT.